Following are 25 T cell receptor beta chains from one sample sequenced in a study of T cell responses to AZD1222 COVID-19 vaccine. TCRdb's table, derived via immunoSEQ multiplex PCR, lists solely in-frame clones and lacks some. The sample consists of about 130,000 clones, 91% of them appearing once. Sample: peripheral blood, taken 28 days after the second AZD1222 dose. The receptors come from an adult who received the AZD1222 COVID-19 vaccine.

The chain joins TRBV7-2 to TRBJ1-2, with D maybe TRBD1 (5 bases). Per germline, CDR1 SGHTA and CDR2 FQGNSA. The V end was cut by 3 bases, the J end by 8 bases, with 13 bases between. CDR3 length: 13 amino acids. The CDR3 is CASSFLMTEGYTF. The CDR3 DNA is TGTGCCAGCAGCTTCCTTATGACAGAAGGCTACACCTTC.

V gene TRBV5-1 combines with J gene TRBJ2-6; D unresolved. CDR1 is SGHRS and CDR2 is YFSETQ in the germline V gene. CDR3 size: 14 residues. V was trimmed by 10 bases and J by 3 bases, leaving 14 bases between them. The CDR3 loop reads CASQFSSGANVLTF. The CDR3, as DNA: TGCGCCTCCCAGTTCTCTAGTGGGGCCAACGTCCTGACTTTC.

This clone was recorded a few times. The chain uses TRBV10-2 and TRBJ1-3; D may be TRBD1 (5 bases). The CDR3 totals 18 residues. CDR1 and CDR2 from the germline V gene are WSHSY and SAAADI. V was shortened by 3 bases and J by 1 base, with 19 bases between the two germline ends. The CDR3 loop reads CASSDGTPWEPSGNTIYF. In DNA form, the CDR3 reads TGCGCCAGCAGTGACGGGACTCCCTGGGAGCCTTCTGGAAACACCATATATTTT.

The CDR3 DNA reads as TGTGCCAGCAGCTTAGGCGGGATCCCCCACGAGCAGTACGTC. This encodes CASSLGGIPHEQYV. The chain employs TRBV11-3 and TRBJ2-7; possibly TRBD2 for D (6 bases). CDR1 SGHNT and CDR2 YENEEA come from the germline V gene. Trimming took 1 base from V and 5 from J, leaving 12 bases between them. There are 14 residues in the CDR3.

The rearrangement joins TRBV12-5 to TRBJ2-2; D is ambiguous. With 6 bases removed from V and 2 bases from J, the gap between germline ends came to 13 bases. Germline loops: CDR1 LGHNT, CDR2 FRNRAP. The CDR3 sequence is 15 residues long. The CDR3 sequence is CASGAARTNTGELFF. The CDR3 DNA reads TGTGCTAGTGGGGCGGCAAGAACCAACACCGGGGAGCTGTTTTTT.

The chain carries TRBV2 and TRBJ1-3; weak D call: TRBD1 (5 bases). V was shortened by 5 bases and J by 10 bases, with 18 bases between the two germline ends. In germline, CDR1 is SNHLY, CDR2 FYNNEI. This CDR3 has 14 residues. The CDR3 DNA is TGTGCCAGCAGTAAACGCCGGGACGGGCTAACCATATATTTT. Amino acid sequence: CASSKRRDGLTIYF.

The CDR3 sequence: CASSPRNYGYTF. CDR3 in DNA: TGTGCCAGCAGTCCCCGTAACTATGGCTACACCTTC. J is TRBJ1-2 and V is TRBV27; D is unclear. The CDR3 has 12 amino acids. CDR1 is MNHEY and CDR2 is SMNVEV in the germline V gene (reference sequence). V lost 5 bases, J lost 1 base, and 5 bases lay in between.

The chain carries TRBV12-5 and TRBJ1-1; 8 positions agree with TRBD1. Trimming removed 1 base from V and 0 bases from J; junction bases left unmatched: 7. Per germline, CDR1 LGHNT and CDR2 FRNRAP. This CDR3 comprises 17 residues. The CDR3 bases are TGTGCTAGTGGTTTGGCATACGGACAGGGAATGAACACTGAAGCTTTCTTT. Its protein product is CASGLAYGQGMNTEAFF.

This sequence joins TRBV6-5 and TRBJ2-1; 7 positions match TRBD2. V dropped 4 bases and J dropped 10; count of bases not matched to a gene: 16. The CDR3 sequence is 16 residues long. Germline V gene sequence: CDR1 MNHEY, CDR2 SVGAGI. In DNA, the CDR3 is TGTGCCAGCAGTTCTCCTCGGAGGGAGGGGTTTAGGGAGCAGTTCTTC. This translates into CASSSPRREGFREQFF.

This clone was observed a single time. V is TRBV11-2 and J is TRBJ1-2; the match to TRBD1 covers 7 bases. CDR1 is SGHAT, CDR2 FQNNGV, per germline. The CDR3 has 15 residues. Trimming at V came to 5 bases and at J to 2 bases, leaving 8 bases not matched to a gene. CDR3 in amino acids: CASSLLMTGNYGYTF. The CDR3 nucleotides read TGTGCCAGCAGCCTACTTATGACAGGGAACTATGGCTACACCTTC.

V gene TRBV2 combines with J gene TRBJ1-2; D possibly corresponds to TRBD1 (5 bases). Germline V lookup: CDR1 SNHLY, CDR2 FYNNEI. V was shortened by 5 bases and J by 6 bases, with 13 bases between the two germline ends. CDR3 length: 13 residues. CDR3 in amino acids: CASSYGTFDGYTF. The CDR3 DNA reads TGTGCCAGCAGTTACGGGACGTTCGATGGCTACACCTTC.

The chain uses TRBV28 and TRBJ1-6, with D possibly matching TRBD1 (6 bases). Germline V gene lookup returns CDR1 MDHEN and CDR2 SYDVKM. V was pared by 5 bases and J by 6 bases, with 17 bases between. There are 16 residues in the CDR3. CDR3 sequence reads: CASSRTRTESNSPLHF. The CDR3 DNA follows: TGTGCCAGCAGTAGAACCCGGACAGAGAGTAATTCACCCCTCCACTTT.

The V call is TRBV18, the J call TRBJ1-4; D gene unclear. The germline V gene has CDR1 KGHSH and CDR2 LQKENI. V dropped 3 bases and J dropped 4 bases, with 15 bases sitting between them. The CDR3 sequence is 16 residues long. CDR3 residues: CASSPGSPTVNEKLFF. CDR3 nucleotide sequence: TGTGCCAGCTCACCGGGTTCCCCGACGGTTAATGAAAAACTGTTTTTT.

The rearrangement joins TRBV11-2 to TRBJ1-2, with TRBD1 as a possible D gene (5 bases). The V gene's germline CDR1 is SGHAT and CDR2 FQNNGV. This CDR3 has 13 residues. V was shortened by 1 base and J by 6 bases, with 9 bases between the two germline ends. In DNA, the CDR3 is TGTGCCAGCAGCTTAGTAGGGGATAATGGCTACACCTTC. Protein: CASSLVGDNGYTF. Complete variable domain (other parts from reference TRBV11-2 and TRBJ1-2): EAGVAQSPRYKIIEKRQSVAFWCNPISGHATLYWYQQILGQGPKLLIQFQNNGVVDDSQLPKDRFSAERLKGVDSTLKIQPAKLEDSAVYLCASSLVGDNGYTFGSGTRLTVV.

The V gene is TRBV11-3, the J gene TRBJ2-3, with a possible D match to TRBD1 (6 bases). The germline V gene has CDR1 SGHNT and CDR2 YENEEA. V lost 5 bases and J lost 3, with 9 bases in between. The CDR3 runs to 13 residues. In nucleotides, the CDR3 is TGTGCCAGCAGCCCAACAGGGACAGATACGCAGTATTTT. This codes for CASSPTGTDTQYF. Full variable domain (remainder filled in from reference TRBV11-3 and TRBJ2-3): EAGVVQSPRYKIIEKKQPVAFWCNPISGHNTLYWYLQNLGQGPELLIRYENEEAVDDSQLPKDRFSAERLKGVDSTLKIQPAELGDSAVYLCASSPTGTDTQYFGPGTRLTVL.

This chain connects TRBV2 to TRBJ1-2; 7 bases map to TRBD1. The CDR3 is 13 amino acids. Per germline, CDR1 SNHLY and CDR2 FYNNEI. Trimming removed 9 bases from V and 4 bases from J; junction bases left unmatched: 8. The CDR3 region has the DNA TGTGCCAGTTCACAGGGGACCCCCTATGGCTACACCTTC. Translation gives CASSQGTPYGYTF. Filled out from reference TRBV2 and TRBJ1-2, the complete variable domain reads EPEVTQTPSHQVTQMGQEVILRCVPISNHLYFYWYRQILGQKVEFLVSFYNNEISEKSEIFDDQFSVERPDGSNFTLKIRSTKLEDSAMYFCASSQGTPYGYTFGSGTRLTVV.

This clone was seen more than once but under ten times. This chain joins TRBV5-1 and TRBJ1-3, with unresolved D. The V and J ends lost 4 bases and 2 bases respectively, with 10 bases between them. The germline V gene encodes CDR1 SGHRS and CDR2 YFSETQ. This CDR3 is built from 14 residues. As DNA, the CDR3 is TGCGCCAGCAGCCTCGGGCAGCCTGGAAACACCATATATTTT. It is translated as CASSLGQPGNTIYF. Filled out from reference TRBV5-1 and TRBJ1-3, the complete variable domain reads KAGVTQTPRYLIKTRGQQVTLSCSPISGHRSVSWYQQTPGQGLQFLFEYFSETQRNKGNFPGRFSGRQFSNSRSEMNVSTLELGDSALYLCASSLGQPGNTIYFGEGSWLTVV.

V usage is TRBV29-1 and J usage is TRBJ1-2; perhaps TRBD1 as D (5 bases). The germline gives CDR1 SQVTM, CDR2 ANQGSEA. The CDR3 is 12 residues long. Trimming cost V 6 bases and J 3 bases, with 11 bases left between them. The CDR3 DNA reads as TGCAGCGTCACCGGGACGGACTATGGCTACACCTTC. Its protein is CSVTGTDYGYTF.

The rearrangement joins TRBV9 to TRBJ1-1; a weak D match, TRBD1 (6 bases). Germline V CDR1 and CDR2: SGDLS, YYNGEE. The CDR3 is 18 amino acids. V was shortened by 2 bases and J by 3 bases, with 23 bases between the two germline ends. Written as DNA, the CDR3 is TGTGCCAGCAGCGTTTGCCGTATGGGACACCTAGGTCACACTGAAGCTTTCTTT. Translating gives CASSVCRMGHLGHTEAFF.

The rearrangement uses TRBV29-1 and TRBJ1-5, with D tentatively TRBD1 (5 bases). Trimming stripped 6 bases from V and 7 bases from J, with 16 bases between. Germline CDR1 SQVTM, CDR2 ANQGSEA. This CDR3 comprises 13 residues. CDR3 DNA: TGCAGCGTCGTATGGGGGTCGGGGCAGCCCCAGCATTTT. As protein: CSVVWGSGQPQHF.

This chain connects TRBV28 to TRBJ1-5; TRBD1 agrees at 10 bases. With 6 bases clipped from V and 3 bases from J, the junction kept 8 bases outside the gene matches. Germline CDR1 MDHEN, CDR2 SYDVKM. This CDR3 comprises 16 residues. The CDR3 bases are TGTGCCAGCAGACCGGGACAGGGGCGGGACAATCAGCCCCAGCATTTT. This sequence encodes CASRPGQGRDNQPQHF.

The chain recombines TRBV11-2 with TRBJ1-1; no firm D call. The CDR3 has 15 amino acids. The V end was cut by 0 bases, the J end by 4 bases, with 12 bases between. CDR1 and CDR2 (germline): SGHAT, FQNNGV. Here the CDR3 reads CASSLDLAGRTEAFF. For the CDR3, the DNA is TGTGCCAGCAGCTTAGATCTGGCCGGACGCACTGAAGCTTTCTTT.

The rearrangement links TRBV3-1 (or the pseudogene TRBV3-2) to TRBJ2-1; 10 bases align to TRBD2. CDR3 length equals 17 residues. V lost 2 bases, J lost 7 bases, and 11 bases stayed unmatched. Germline CDR1 LGHDT, CDR2 YNNKEL (reference sequence). The CDR3 here is CASSQSPASGRGNEQFF. The CDR3 DNA reads TGTGCCAGCAGCCAAAGCCCCGCCAGCGGGAGGGGGAATGAGCAGTTCTTC.

V gene TRBV20-1 combines with J gene TRBJ1-1, with a weak D call TRBD1 (6 bases). Germline V lookup: CDR1 DFQATT, CDR2 SNEGSKA (reference sequence). This CDR3 region has 15 residues. Trimming removed 3 bases at V and 0 bases at J, with 14 bases between. CDR3 loop: CSASGDIQMNTEAFF. The DNA for the CDR3 is TGCAGTGCTAGTGGGGACATTCAGATGAACACTGAAGCTTTCTTT.

The genes are TRBV6-1 and TRBJ2-3; TRBD2 agrees at 10 bases. This CDR3 is built from 17 residues. The V segment lost 4 bases and the J segment 3 bases; nucleotides outside the gene matches: 10. Germline V gene lookup returns CDR1 MNHNS and CDR2 SASEGT. The CDR3 DNA sequence: TGTGCCAGCAGTGCCACTCCTAGCGGGAGTTCGACAGATACGCAGTATTTT. Translating gives CASSATPSGSSTDTQYF.